This is a list of T cell receptor beta chains from one sample in a study of Graves' ophthalmopathy and Graves' hyperthyroidism. Using its own MiXCR run on the multiplex PCR reads, TCRdb lists one record per CDR3 protein. Among around 1.1 million distinct CDR3 sequences listed, roughly two fifths were seen once. The sequencing input was peripheral blood or thyroid tissue (not recorded which). These receptors all come from an adult man with Graves' hyperthyroidism. The CDR3 runs from the conserved cysteine through the conserved F or W. The order of the fields is clone size, V gene, D gene, CDR3 length, J gene, CDR3 DNA, CDR3 protein. A D gene is named only where the DNA matches it firmly. Only part of the rows carry a size: once, few, many, or a class if the clone is expanded.

>.|TRBV6-5|.|15|TRBJ1-5
TGTGCCAGCAGTACTAAAGGTTATAGCAATCAGCCCCAGCATTTT
CASSTKGYSNQPQHF
>many|TRBV20-1|.|13|TRBJ2-7
TGCAGTGCTCCAGGCGTAGTGAGCGACGAGCAGTACTTC
CSAPGVVSDEQYF
>many|TRBV20-1|TRBD1|17|TRBJ1-2
TGCAGTGCTCCCCTTCGGGCAGGGGGCGGTATCGCCTATGGCTACACCTTC
CSAPLRAGGGIAYGYTF
>few|TRBV11-2|TRBD1|15|TRBJ1-2
TGTGCCAGCAGCTTAGGAAGACAGGGGGGGCATGGCTACACCTTC
CASSLGRQGGHGYTF
>.|TRBV25-1|.|14|TRBJ2-1
TGTGCCAGCAGTGAATTCCCGGTTCGGGGGGAGCAGTTCTTC
CASSEFPVRGEQFF
>.|TRBV10-3|.|13|TRBJ2-1
TGTGCCAGCAGCTTAGGGGACTACAATGAGCAGTTCTTC
CASSLGDYNEQFF
>.|TRBV25-1|TRBD2|14|TRBJ2-7
TGTGCCAGCAGAGTGACTAGCGGTACCTACGAGCAGTACTTC
CASRVTSGTYEQYF
>.|TRBV5-1|.|15|TRBJ2-5
TGCGCCAGCAGCCGGCTGGGACACCTACAAGAGACCCAGTACTTC
CASSRLGHLQETQYF
>once|TRBV5-3|.|13|TRBJ2-7
TGTGCCGAACCTAGCGCCGAAGCCTACGAGCAGTACTTC
CAEPSAEAYEQYF
>.|TRBV29-1|.|9|TRBJ2-7
TGCAGCGGAACATACGAGCAGTACTTC
CSGTYEQYF
>.|TRBV6-5|.|17|TRBJ1-6
TGTGCCAGCAGTTACCTGCAGGCTAGAGGTGGAAATTCACCCCTCCACTTT
CASSYLQARGGNSPLHF
>.|TRBV29-1|.|15|TRBJ2-5
TGCAGCGTTAAAACCGGGACGAGCCCTGCCCTGCCCCAGTACTTC
CSVKTGTSPALPQYF
>.|TRBV20-1|.|14|TRBJ1-2
TGCAGTGCAGGGGAATTGGGTCAGGGCTATGGCTACACCTTC
CSAGELGQGYGYTF
>.|TRBV5-1|TRBD2|18|TRBJ2-6
TGCGCCAGCAGCTTGGAAGCTAGCGGGAGTTCTGGGGCCAACGTCCTGACTTTC
CASSLEASGSSGANVLTF
>.|TRBV24-1|.|14|TRBJ1-5
TGTGCCACCAGTGACAGGGACCCCAAAGAGCCCCAGCATTTT
CATSDRDPKEPQHF
>.|TRBV5-6|TRBD2|16|TRBJ2-7
TGTGCCAGCAGCTTGGCATTTGGCGGGGGGCCTCATGAGCAGTACTTC
CASSLAFGGGPHEQYF
>many|TRBV2|.|15|TRBJ2-5
TGTGCCAGCAGTGAAATTTGGGCAGAGGCTGAGACCCAGTACTTC
CASSEIWAEAETQYF
>many|TRBV7-9|.|14|TRBJ1-5
TGTGCCAGCAGCTTAGCGGCAGGGGATCAGCCCCAGCATTTT
CASSLAAGDQPQHF
>many|TRBV6-1|.|13|TRBJ1-1
TGTGCCAGCAGTTACTCGATGGTCACTGAAGCTTTCTTT
CASSYSMVTEAFF
>many|TRBV7-9|.|12|TRBJ1-1
TGTGCCAGCAGCGTCCGGGACTCTGAAGCTTTCTTT
CASSVRDSEAFF
>.|TRBV5-1|.|14|TRBJ2-5
TGCGCCAGCAGCCGGGGGATGTGGCAAGAGACCCAGTACTTC
CASSRGMWQETQYF
>many|TRBV2|.|14|TRBJ2-5
TGTGCCAGCAGTGCTGTCCGATCGGGTGAGACCCAGTACTTC
CASSAVRSGETQYF
>many|TRBV29-1|TRBD1|17|TRBJ2-7
TGCAGCGTTGAAGATTGGGGGCGAGGGGGCAACTCCTACGAGCAGTACTTC
CSVEDWGRGGNSYEQYF
>many|TRBV14|.|13|TRBJ1-2
TGTGCCAGCAGCCAAGATTGGTGGGATGGCTACACCTTC
CASSQDWWDGYTF
>few|TRBV7-2|.|14|TRBJ1-4
TGCGCCAGCAGCCCATGGGGGGGATCTGAAAAACTGTTTTTT
CASSPWGGSEKLFF
>.|TRBV6-1|TRBD1|13|TRBJ1-3
TGTGCCGGCAGTTCGGACAGGGGAAACACCATATATTTT
CAGSSDRGNTIYF
>many|TRBV2|TRBD1|15|TRBJ2-2
TGTGCCAGCAGGTGGACAGGGGACCTCACCGGGGAGCTGTTTTTT
CASRWTGDLTGELFF
>many|TRBV7-8|.|15|TRBJ2-2
TGTGCCAGCAGCTTAGACCAGCGGTACACCGGGGAGCTGTTTTTT
CASSLDQRYTGELFF
>.|TRBV7-9|.|10|TRBJ2-5
TGTGCCAGCACCCAAGGGACCCAGTACTTC
CASTQGTQYF
>.|TRBV7-6|.|13|TRBJ2-6
TGTGCCAGCAGCTTAGCGACCGGGAACATCCTGACTTTC
CASSLATGNILTF
>.|TRBV19|TRBD1|15|TRBJ1-5
TGTGCCAGTAGTCTCCAGGACAGGGGCAATCAGCCCCAGCATTTT
CASSLQDRGNQPQHF
>.|TRBV10-2|.|12|TRBJ2-7
TGCGCCAGCAGTGAGTCTTTATACGAGCAGTACTTC
CASSESLYEQYF
>few|TRBV19|.|18|TRBJ2-7
TGTGCCAGCAGCTTGCGGGGTGGCGAGAGACAAGGCCAAGGCGAGCAGTACTTC
CASSLRGGERQGQGEQYF
>.|TRBV7-2|.|14|TRBJ1-1
TGTGCCAGCAGCTTAAATCAGGGCCTCACTGAAGCTTTCTTT
CASSLNQGLTEAFF
>.|TRBV29-1|TRBD1|14|TRBJ1-1
TGCAGCGTTGGATCCGGACAGGGGGCAACTGAAGCTTTCTTT
CSVGSGQGATEAFF
>.|TRBV9|.|16|TRBJ2-5
TGTGCCAGCAGCCCGACATTGGGACTGAAAAAAGAGACCCAGTACTTC
CASSPTLGLKKETQYF
>.|TRBV15|.|14|TRBJ2-4
TGTGCCACCAGCAGAGATCGCGCAGAAAACATTCAGTACTTC
CATSRDRAENIQYF
>few|TRBV6-5|.|12|TRBJ2-7
TGTGCCAGCAGTTGGAGTTGGAGCGAGCAGTACTTC
CASSWSWSEQYF
>many|TRBV7-9|.|14|TRBJ1-6
TGTGCCAGCAGCGTAGGGGGGGACCAATCACCCCTCCACTTT
CASSVGGDQSPLHF
>many|TRBV14|.|17|TRBJ1-6
TGTGCCAGCAGCCAAGACTACGGGACAAAATCTAATTCACCCCTCCACTTT
CASSQDYGTKSNSPLHF
>.|TRBV4-1|.|13|TRBJ2-7
TGCGCCAGCAGCTTGGTCCTGCACTACGAGCAGTACTTC
CASSLVLHYEQYF
>.|TRBV25-1|.|14|TRBJ1-1
TGCGCCAGCAGCTTAGCCGGTAAGAGCACTGAAGCTTCCTTT
CASSLAGKSTEASF
>.|TRBV6-6|.|12|TRBJ2-7
TGTGCCAGCAGTTACTTGCAGGGCGAGCAGTACTTC
CASSYLQGEQYF
>.|TRBV29-1|.|12|TRBJ1-2
TGCAGCGTCAAGACGGGCAACTATGGCTACACCTTC
CSVKTGNYGYTF
>many|TRBV7-9|.|15|TRBJ1-1
TGTGCCAGCAGCTTAGCGGTGGGGCAGGAATATGAAGCTTTCTTT
CASSLAVGQEYEAFF
>many|TRBV29-1|.|9|TRBJ1-1
TGCAGCGTTGAGACTGAAGCTTTCTTT
CSVETEAFF
>.|TRBV4-1|.|17|TRBJ1-4
TGCGCCAGCAGCAAGGGGAGGGCGGTCTCGCTTAATGAAAAACTGTTTTTT
CASSKGRAVSLNEKLFF
>many|TRBV6-1|.|15|TRBJ1-2
TGTGCCAGCAGTGAAGGGACAGTCACTTCCTATGGCTACACCTTC
CASSEGTVTSYGYTF